Below, 25 T cell receptor beta chains from the same sample are listed, as sequenced in a study of radiotherapy plus CTLA-4 blockade in lung cancer. The method was immunoSEQ multiplex PCR; TCRdb's version includes in-frame clones alone and lacks a portion of them. The sample consists of about 110,000 clones, 85% to 90% of them appearing once. Sequenced material: peripheral blood, taken from a patient treated with radiotherapy plus ipilimumab. The source of these receptors is a human donor with non-small cell lung cancer that progressed on radiotherapy plus ipilimumab. Some clones in this sample may be carry-over from other donors' samples.

In this sample, this clone turned up once. This chain links TRBV5-1 with TRBJ2-7; 12 nucleotides align to TRBD2. CDR3 length: 18 residues. The germline gives CDR1 SGHRS, CDR2 YFSETQ. The junction had 8 bases not matched to a gene; V was cut back by 1 base and J by 0 bases. Here the CDR3 reads CASSLTLAGGHGSYEQYF. CDR3 nucleotides: TGCGCCAGCAGCTTGACACTAGCGGGGGGCCATGGCTCCTACGAGCAGTACTTC. Using reference TRBV5-1 and TRBJ2-7 for the parts outside the CDR3, the full variable domain is KAGVTQTPRYLIKTRGQQVTLSCSPISGHRSVSWYQQTPGQGLQFLFEYFSETQRNKGNFPGRFSGRQFSNSRSEMNVSTLELGDSALYLCASSLTLAGGHGSYEQYFGPGTRLTVT.

The chain carries TRBV18 and TRBJ2-3, with D perhaps matching TRBD1 (8 bases). Germline CDR1 reads KGHSH; CDR2 reads LQKENI. The CDR3 totals 15 residues. Trimming took off 3 bases at V and 4 bases at J, with 14 bases between the two ends. The CDR3 bases are TGTGCCAGCTCACCCGGACAGGGAGGGCCAGATACGCAGTATTTT. It is translated as CASSPGQGGPDTQYF. Based on the CDR3 plus reference TRBV18 and TRBJ2-3, the full variable domain is NAGVMQNPRHLVRRRGQEARLRCSPMKGHSHVYWYRQLPEEGLKFMVYLQKENIIDESGMPKERFSAEFPKEGPSILRIQQVVRGDSAAYFCASSPGQGGPDTQYFGPGTRLTVL.

V and J are TRBV4-3 and TRBJ1-6; D ambiguous. The CDR3 sequence is 19 residues long. CDR1 is LGHNA and CDR2 is YSLEER in the germline V gene. The V end lost 5 bases, the J end lost 5 bases, and 25 bases lay between the germline ends. The CDR3 bases are TGCGCCAGCAGCAAAATCGGGAGTGGTCCAGACCAGAATAATTCACCCCTCCACTTT. It translates to CASSKIGSGPDQNNSPLHF.

The sample holds one count of this clone. The CDR3 here is CASSPGKGAVYEQYF. The DNA of the CDR3 is TGCGCCAGCAGCCCCGGGAAGGGGGCCGTCTACGAGCAGTACTTC. This chain connects TRBV4-3 to TRBJ2-7; 7 nucleotides line up with TRBD1. V was pared by 4 bases and J by 3 bases, with 9 bases of the junction left unmatched. The germline CDR1 and CDR2 sequences are LGHNA and YSLEER. The CDR3 spans 15 residues.

CDR3: CASSPLAGGPTDTQYF. CDR3 DNA sequence: TGTGCCAGCTCACCTTTAGCGGGGGGGCCCACAGATACGCAGTATTTT. The chain uses TRBV18 and TRBJ2-3; 11 bases line up with TRBD2. CDR3 size: 16 residues. Trimming at V came to 3 bases and at J to 2 bases, leaving 4 bases not matched to a gene. The germline gives CDR1 KGHSH, CDR2 LQKENI.

V is TRBV2 and J is TRBJ1-2; D may be TRBD1 (5 bases). The CDR3 extends over 12 amino acids. Germline assignment: CDR1 SNHLY and CDR2 FYNNEI. Trimming cost V 5 bases and J 8 bases, with 12 bases left between them. Here the CDR3 DNA reads TGTGCCAGCAGTCAGGGATTGGGAGGCTACACCTTC. Its translation: CASSQGLGGYTF. Based on the CDR3 plus reference TRBV2 and TRBJ1-2, the full variable domain is EPEVTQTPSHQVTQMGQEVILRCVPISNHLYFYWYRQILGQKVEFLVSFYNNEISEKSEIFDDQFSVERPDGSNFTLKIRSTKLEDSAMYFCASSQGLGGYTFGSGTRLTVV.

The chain is built from TRBV6-5 and TRBJ2-7; 14 nucleotides agree with TRBD2. The germline V gene has CDR1 MNHEY and CDR2 SVGAGI. The CDR3 is 16 amino acids. J gave up 3 bases and V 2 bases, and 3 bases lay outside the gene matches. CDR3 loop: CASSYRTSGGSYEQYF. The CDR3 nucleotides read TGTGCCAGCAGTTACAGGACTAGCGGGGGGAGCTACGAGCAGTACTTC.

The chain combines TRBV4-3 with TRBJ1-1; the D is unclear. CDR1 LGHNA and CDR2 YSLEER come from the germline V gene. The CDR3 runs 14 residues. Trimming took 1 base from V and 6 from J, leaving 12 bases between them. CDR3 sequence: CASSQGLGLAEAFF. CDR3 in DNA: TGCGCCAGCAGCCAAGGGCTGGGGTTAGCTGAAGCTTTCTTT.

The chain combines TRBV18 with TRBJ2-3; D is unclear. In germline, CDR1 is KGHSH, CDR2 LQKENI. The CDR3 spans 14 residues. The V gene lost 0 bases and the J gene lost 0 bases, with 4 bases spanning the gap. The CDR3 spells CASSPPSSTDTQYF. The CDR3 DNA reads as TGTGCCAGCTCACCACCGTCAAGCACAGATACGCAGTATTTT.

The sample holds one count of this clone. The V and J genes are TRBV12-5 and TRBJ1-6; 7 bases fit TRBD1. J was trimmed by 9 bases and V by 6 bases; bases with no gene match: 2. Germline values: CDR1 LGHNT, CDR2 FRNRAP. This CDR3 is built from 12 residues. CDR3 bases: TGTGCTAGTGGACGGGACAGTTCACCCCTCCACTTT. Translating gives CASGRDSSPLHF.

V usage is TRBV12-5 and J usage is TRBJ1-4; D is ambiguous. This CDR3 spans 14 amino acids. V was pared by 4 bases and J by 7 bases, with 13 bases between. Germline CDR1 reads LGHNT; CDR2 reads FRNRAP. CDR3 loop: CASGSDTGREKLFF. The CDR3 region has the DNA TGTGCTAGTGGTTCCGACACCGGACGTGAAAAACTGTTTTTT.

The genes are TRBV5-1 and TRBJ2-7; D is unclear. Between the trimmed V and J ends, which lost 2 bases and 4 bases, there was a span of 16 bases. The germline V gene encodes CDR1 SGHRS and CDR2 YFSETQ. The CDR3 sequence is 15 residues long. The CDR3 DNA sequence: TGCGCCAGCAGCTTAGGAGCTCCGCAACTGTACGAGCAGTACTTC. Amino acids: CASSLGAPQLYEQYF.

V gene TRBV9 combines with J gene TRBJ2-5; the D gene is possibly TRBD1 (6 bases). The J call may be in error: the DNA end matches TRBJ2-7 better. The CDR3 loop spans 14 amino acids. Germline CDR1 and CDR2: SGDLS and YYNGEE. The CDR3 coding sequence is TGTGCCAGCAGCTCACGAGGGGGTTCCTACGAGCAGTACTTC. It specifies CASSSRGGSYEQYF.

The chain combines TRBV5-1 with TRBJ2-3; D is undetermined. Trimming cost V 0 bases and J 2 bases, with 16 bases left between them. The CDR3 runs to 17 residues. Germline assignment: CDR1 SGHRS and CDR2 YFSETQ. The CDR3 sequence is CASSLGTPHLTTDTQYF. Written as DNA, the CDR3 is TGCGCCAGCAGCTTGGGTACCCCGCACTTAACCACAGATACGCAGTATTTT.

This chain connects TRBV23-1 to TRBJ2-7; TRBD1 matches 7 bases. TRBV23-1 is known as an ORF, though its function is uncertain. The ends lost 4 bases at V and 2 bases at J; junction bases unmatched: 8. This CDR3 has 15 residues. CDR3 sequence: CASSPRQGTTYEQYF. The CDR3 DNA is TGCGCCAGCAGTCCACGACAGGGTACGACCTACGAGCAGTACTTC.

The chain carries TRBV28 and TRBJ2-5; TRBD2 matches at 8 bases. The last part of the DNA fits TRBJ2-7 better; the J call may be wrong. The germline gives CDR1 MDHEN, CDR2 SYDVKM. The CDR3 loop spans 15 amino acids. CDR3 sequence reads: CASSQHSGATYEQYF. CDR3 DNA sequence: TGTGCCAGCAGCCAACATAGCGGGGCTACCTACGAGCAGTACTTC.

This clone has a single count. V usage is TRBV4-3 and J usage is TRBJ2-7; 7 bases line up with TRBD2. J was trimmed by 3 bases and V by 0 bases; bases with no gene match: 2. CDR1 LGHNA and CDR2 YSLEER come from the germline V gene. CDR3 size: 14 residues. The CDR3: CASSQDGTIYEQYF. The CDR3 DNA reads as TGCGCCAGCAGCCAAGATGGGACTATCTACGAGCAGTACTTC.

This clone was recorded once. CDR3 region: CASSQGQSGNTEAFF. CDR3 sequence (DNA): TGCGCCAGCAGCCAAGGACAGTCAGGGAACACTGAAGCTTTCTTT. The chain uses TRBV4-3 and TRBJ1-1, with TRBD1 as a possible D gene (5 bases). Between the trimmed V and J ends, which lost 1 base and 1 base, there was a span of 10 bases. The CDR3 runs 15 residues. Germline CDR1 reads LGHNA; CDR2 reads YSLEER.

The chain recombines TRBV27 with TRBJ1-5; D perhaps matches TRBD1 (5 bases). The CDR3 length is 12 residues. Trimming left V 2 bases short and J 6 bases short, with 5 bases between. In germline, CDR1 is MNHEY, CDR2 SMNVEV (reference sequence). The CDR3 DNA reads TGTGCCAGCAGTTTACAGGGTCAGCCCCAGCATTTT. This gives the protein CASSLQGQPQHF.

This chain connects TRBV30 to TRBJ1-4, with 8 bases fitting TRBD1. Germline CDR1 reads GTSNPN; CDR2 reads SVGIG (reference sequence). Trimming took 1 base from V and 8 from J; bases not matched to a gene: 9. The CDR3 has 15 residues. The CDR3 DNA reads TGTGCCTGGAGTGCCCGGACAGGGTTTGTCGAAAAACTGTTTTTT. Translation gives CAWSARTGFVEKLFF.

The V call is TRBV4-3, the J call TRBJ2-7, with 11 bases identical to TRBD1. The CDR3 sequence is 15 residues long. The germline V gene encodes CDR1 LGHNA and CDR2 YSLEER. The V and J ends lost 3 bases and 4 bases, in that order; junction bases with no gene match: 5. This CDR3 reads CASSHRDRGGYEQYF. The CDR3 DNA reads as TGCGCCAGCAGCCACCGGGACAGGGGGGGGTACGAGCAGTACTTC.

The chain has TRBV5-5 and TRBJ1-1; the match to TRBD1 covers 8 bases. V lost 6 bases, J lost 4 bases, and 8 bases stayed unmatched. CDR3 length equals 14 residues. Germline assignment: CDR1 SGHKS and CDR2 YYEKEE (reference sequence). In DNA form, the CDR3 reads TGTGCCAGCATAGTAACAGGGGGAGTCACTGAAGCTTTCTTT. Its protein product is CASIVTGGVTEAFF.

The rearrangement uses TRBV15 and TRBJ2-7; D possibly corresponds to TRBD1 (5 bases). From germline, CDR1 is LNHNV and CDR2 YYDKDF (reference sequence). With 3 bases removed from V and 1 base from J, the gap between germline ends came to 10 bases. This CDR3 contains 14 residues. CDR3 DNA: TGTGCCACCAGCAGGGGGCGCGCATCCTACGAGCAGTACTTC. Its protein product is CATSRGRASYEQYF. Full variable domain (rest looked up from reference TRBV15 and TRBJ2-7): DAMVIQNPRYQVTQFGKPVTLSCSQTLNHNVMYWYQQKSSQAPKLLFHYYDKDFNNEADTPDNFQSRRPNTSFCFLDIRSPGLGDTAMYLCATSRGRASYEQYFGPGTRLTVT.

This clone showed up just a few times. The rearrangement uses TRBV2 and TRBJ2-2; 13 bases align to TRBD2. Unmatched junction bases numbered 7, after V lost 3 bases and J lost 6 bases. Germline CDR1 reads SNHLY; CDR2 reads FYNNEI. The CDR3 sequence is 17 residues long. The CDR3 loop is CASSDGLAGASAGELFF. The CDR3 DNA sequence: TGTGCCAGCAGTGATGGACTAGCGGGGGCCAGTGCCGGGGAGCTGTTTTTT.

This clone was counted once. The V and J genes are TRBV6-5 and TRBJ2-7; D is uncertain. CDR1 is MNHEY and CDR2 is SVGAGI in the germline V gene. CDR3 size: 15 residues. The V end lost 6 bases, the J end lost 2 bases, and 17 bases lay between the germline ends. DNA of the CDR3: TGTGCCAGCAGCTACGACCAGTATCGGCCCTACGAGCAGTACTTC. Its translation is CASSYDQYRPYEQYF.